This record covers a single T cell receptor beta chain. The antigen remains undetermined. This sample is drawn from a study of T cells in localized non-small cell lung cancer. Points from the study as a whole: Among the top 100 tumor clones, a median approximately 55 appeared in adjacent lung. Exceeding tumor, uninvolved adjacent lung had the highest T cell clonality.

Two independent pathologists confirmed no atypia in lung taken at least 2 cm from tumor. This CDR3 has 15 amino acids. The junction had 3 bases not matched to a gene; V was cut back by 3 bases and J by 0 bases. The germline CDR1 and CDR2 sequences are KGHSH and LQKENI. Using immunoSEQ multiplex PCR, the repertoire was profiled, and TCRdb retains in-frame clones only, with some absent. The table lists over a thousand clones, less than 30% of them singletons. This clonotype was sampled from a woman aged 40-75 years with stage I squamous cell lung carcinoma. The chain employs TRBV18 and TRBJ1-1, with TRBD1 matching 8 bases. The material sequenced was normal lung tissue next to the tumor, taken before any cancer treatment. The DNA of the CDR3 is TGTGCCAGCTCACCGCCGACAGGGGTGAACACTGAAGCTTTCTTT. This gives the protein CASSPPTGVNTEAFF.